Listed below are T cell receptor beta chains from one sample, sequenced in a study of blood T cell repertoires in COVID-19. Some clones are missing from TCRdb's copy, which holds only in-frame ones; the method was immunoSEQ multiplex PCR. Of 73,000 or so clones listed, about nine tenths are singletons. The sequencing sample was made of peripheral blood. The receptor source for this set is a man aged 25 to 40 with acute or convalescent COVID-19. Each CDR3 is given with its conserved first and last residue. The D gene is left open where the match is weak.

J: TRBJ2-6
V: TRBV10-2
D: TRBD2
CDR3: CASSRLAGPSGANVLTF
DNA: TGCGCCAGCAGTCGACTAGCGGGACCTTCTGGGGCCAACGTCCTGACTTTC

J: TRBJ2-5
V: TRBV4-3
D: TRBD1
CDR3: CASSPRQGSQTQYF
DNA: TGCGCCAGCAGCCCTCGACAGGGGAGTCAGACCCAGTACTTC

J: TRBJ1-1
V: TRBV19
D: NA
CDR3: CASSTRQIEAFF
DNA: TGTGCCAGTAGTACCCGACAGATTGAAGCTTTCTTT

J: TRBJ2-1
V: TRBV21-1
D: NA
CDR3: CASSKTADSGRTFDDEQFF
DNA: TGTGCCAGCAGCAAAACAGCGGATAGCGGGAGGACCTTTGACGATGAGCAGTTCTTC

J: TRBJ2-2
V: TRBV11-2
D: TRBD2
CDR3: CASSLESGRYQGGELFF
DNA: TGTGCCAGCAGCTTAGAGAGCGGGAGGTATCAGGGCGGGGAGCTGTTTTTT

J: TRBJ1-1
V: TRBV19
D: NA
CDR3: CASNSGRPGTEAFF
DNA: TGTGCCAGTAACTCAGGGCGACCGGGCACTGAAGCTTTCTTT

J: TRBJ1-2
V: TRBV6-5
D: NA
CDR3: CASGQRSRTPYGYTF
DNA: TGTGCCAGCGGCCAAAGATCCAGAACACCCTATGGCTACACCTTC

J: TRBJ2-1
V: TRBV5-1
D: NA
CDR3: CASSDQGNEQFF
DNA: TGCGCCAGCAGCGATCAGGGCAATGAGCAGTTCTTC

J: TRBJ2-7
V: TRBV5-1
D: TRBD2
CDR3: CASSLAASGPTYEQYF
DNA: TGCGCCAGCAGCCTAGCCGCTAGCGGGCCCACCTACGAGCAGTACTTC

J: TRBJ2-1
V: TRBV28
D: TRBD2
CDR3: CASSLGTSEQFF
DNA: TGTGCCAGCAGTCTAGGGACTAGCGAGCAGTTCTTC

J: TRBJ2-1
V: TRBV6-5
D: NA
CDR3: CASQGVSYNEQFF
DNA: TGTGCCAGCCAAGGAGTATCCTACAATGAGCAGTTCTTC